The TCR beta chain described here comes from a study of blood T cell repertoires in COVID-19. Study at large: Acute and convalescent COVID-19 specimens originated in the United States, Italy and Spain. PBMCs, B-cell-depleted T cells, or T cells provided the cDNA or gDNA that made up the material.

Original methodology: From reference gene primer amplification, estimates of nucleated cell counts were derived. Assay used: immunoSEQ multiplex PCR; TCRdb lists only in-frame clones, some missing. From that table come the V and J calls and clone size; the DNA was used to work out D and trimming. Of around 120,000 clones detected, around 80% appear once; the ten largest clones hold 7.5%. This CDR3 spans 12 amino acids. Trimming stripped 4 bases from V and 9 bases from J, with 13 bases between. Germline values: CDR1 SEHNR, CDR2 FQNEAQ (reference sequence). The sequenced material came from peripheral blood. This sequence joins TRBV7-9 and TRBJ2-7; D unclear. This clonotype was sampled from a man aged 65 to 79 with active or convalescent COVID-19. The CDR3 DNA reads as TGTGCCAGCAGCTCGTGGCCGCGCGGGCAGTACTTC. This sequence encodes CASSSWPRGQYF.